This T cell receptor (beta chain) was recorded in a study of CD8 T cells in ankylosing spondylitis. Study-wide results and limits: Seemingly characteristic of ankylosing spondylitis blood was a TCR beta motif consisting of roughly 8 highly homologous variants. Disease-linked clones reportedly showed significant enrichment in matched ankylosing spondylitis synovial fluid.

On this clonotype itself: The target antigen is unknown.

A quantitative 5'-RACE method, one with molecular barcodes, was used to make TCR beta libraries. TCRdb re-called the 5' RACE reads through MiXCR, storing one row per CDR3 protein. There are about 540,000 distinct CDR3 sequences in the sample; approximately 11% occur only once, and 6.8% lies in the top ten. The V gene lost 5 bases and the J gene lost 7 bases, with 15 bases spanning the gap. CDR1 and CDR2 from the germline V gene are MRHNA and SNTAGT. There are 13 residues in the CDR3. The sequence was collected from a male donor with ankylosing spondylitis. Material for sequencing was blood, either unsorted or a sorted T cell fraction (not recorded which). This chain joins TRBV6-4 and TRBJ2-7; D could derive from TRBD1 or TRBD2 (5 bases each). CDR3 in DNA: TGTGCCAGCAGTAGGGACGATCAGGCGGAGCAGTACTTC. Protein sequence: CASSRDDQAEQYF.